This T cell receptor (beta chain) was observed in a study of T cell changes during pregnancy in multiple sclerosis. The CDR3 is 15 amino acids. Trimming left V 0 bases short and J 0 bases short, with 9 bases between. Germline CDR1 reads LNHNV; CDR2 reads YYDKDF (reference sequence). Data came from immunoSEQ multiplex PCR; TCRdb stores just in-frame clones and leaves some out. Of about 70,000 clones in the sample, around 90% are singletons; the top ten hold approximately 1.5%. The rearrangement links TRBV15 to TRBJ2-7; D perhaps matches TRBD2 (5 bases). Specimen: peripheral blood, collected in the third trimester of pregnancy. The TCR originated in a female donor in good health, enrolled as a control in a pregnancy study. CDR3 protein: CATSRESGSSYEQYF. CDR3 coding DNA: TGTGCCACCAGCAGAGAGTCGGGGAGCTCCTACGAGCAGTACTTC.